A selection of T cell receptor beta chains follows, all from one sample in a study of blood T cell repertoires in COVID-19. Assay used: immunoSEQ multiplex PCR; TCRdb lists only in-frame clones, some missing. The repertoire has about 210,000 clones, about 85% of them found once; the top ten carry just over 0.7%. The specimen sequenced was peripheral blood. These receptor sequences come from a man aged 35 to 55 with acute or convalescent COVID-19. The CDR3 runs from the conserved cysteine through the conserved F or W. A D gene is named only where the DNA matches it firmly. The size of a clone is reported for some rows only, either as once, few or many, or as a class for expanded clones.

few	TRBV29-1	TRBJ2-3	17	TRBD2	CSVVGTSGPSSYDTQYF	TGCAGCGTTGTCGGGACTAGCGGGCCCTCGAGTTATGATACGCAGTATTTT
NA	TRBV12-3/TRBV12-4	TRBJ1-2	13	NA	CASSFGQNYGYTF	TGTGCCAGCAGTTTTGGGCAGAACTATGGCTACACCTTC
NA	TRBV4-2	TRBJ2-7	17	TRBD2	CASSQLLAGATSYEQYF	TGTGCCAGCAGCCAACTTCTAGCGGGAGCCACTTCCTACGAGCAGTACTTC
NA	TRBV14	TRBJ1-2	14	NA	CASSTKAGDYGYTF	TGTGCCAGCAGCACAAAAGCAGGTGACTATGGCTACACCTTC
NA	TRBV6-2/TRBV6-3	TRBJ1-5	18	NA	CASSYSMDTGYGNQPQHF	TGTGCCAGCAGTTACTCGATGGACACAGGGTATGGCAATCAGCCCCAGCATTTT
NA	TRBV18	TRBJ1-6	15	TRBD1	CASSPGQGTDSPLHF	TGTGCCAGCTCACCGGGACAGGGGACGGATTCACCCCTCCACTTT
NA	TRBV7-8	TRBJ2-5	16	TRBD2	CASSLGSGRSQETQYF	TGTGCCAGCAGCTTAGGTAGCGGGAGGTCTCAAGAGACCCAGTACTTC
NA	TRBV6-1	TRBJ1-1	14	NA	CASSETGGNTEAFF	TGTGCCAGCAGTGAAACGGGGGGCAACACTGAAGCTTTCTTT
NA	TRBV5-1	TRBJ2-6	18	NA	CASSQRASGESGANVLTF	TGCGCCAGCAGCCAGAGAGCCTCAGGGGAATCTGGGGCCAACGTCCTGACTTTC
NA	TRBV19	TRBJ1-5	12	NA	CASSLLHGTQHF	TGTGCCAGTAGTCTACTACACGGGACCCAGCATTTT
NA	TRBV7-9	TRBJ1-5	13	NA	CASSRGADQPQHF	TGTGCCAGCAGCCGGGGGGCGGATCAGCCCCAGCATTTT
NA	TRBV5-1	TRBJ2-1	16	TRBD2	CASIRVAGGGYNEQFF	TGCGCCAGCATCCGGGTAGCGGGAGGTGGCTACAATGAGCAGTTCTTC
NA	TRBV30	TRBJ1-5	14	TRBD1	CAWSAGTVNQPQHF	TGTGCCTGGAGTGCGGGGACAGTTAATCAGCCCCAGCATTTT
NA	TRBV5-5	TRBJ2-1	16	TRBD2	CASSFSRGAAHNEQFF	TGTGCCAGCAGCTTCTCGCGGGGGGCCGCCCACAATGAGCAGTTCTTC
NA	TRBV30	TRBJ2-1	14	TRBD2	CAGRKRGAYNEQFF	TGTGCCGGACGCAAGCGGGGGGCCTACAATGAGCAGTTCTTC
NA	TRBV18	TRBJ1-3	19	TRBD1	CASSPPGQGNGVVGNTIYF	TGTGCCAGCTCACCACCCGGACAGGGAAACGGGGTGGTTGGAAACACCATATATTTT
NA	TRBV9	TRBJ1-2	15	TRBD1	CASSGQGALLSGYTF	TGTGCCAGCAGCGGACAGGGGGCATTGCTCTCTGGCTACACCTTC
NA	TRBV11-2	TRBJ2-7	14	NA	CASSLDAGSYEQYF	TGTGCCAGCAGCTTAGATGCGGGTTCCTACGAGCAGTACTTC
NA	TRBV4-1	TRBJ2-1	17	NA	CASSPSQASPTYNEQFF	TGCGCCAGCAGCCCCTCCCAGGCTAGCCCCACCTACAATGAGCAGTTCTTC
once	TRBV20-1	TRBJ2-1	10	TRBD2	CSAPPGLQFF	TGCAGTGCTCCGCCGGGACTACAGTTCTTC
NA	TRBV6-5	TRBJ2-7	15	TRBD2	CASSKGTSGSYEQYF	TGTGCCAGCAGTAAGGGGACTAGCGGCAGCTACGAGCAGTACTTC
few	TRBV6-4	TRBJ2-2	13	NA	CASSEEPVGELFF	TGTGCCAGCAGTGAAGAGCCCGTGGGGGAGCTGTTTTTT
once	TRBV19	TRBJ2-1	16	TRBD2	CASSILGLAGDNEQFF	TGTGCCAGTAGTATACTAGGACTAGCGGGGGACAATGAGCAGTTCTTC
NA	TRBV2	TRBJ2-3	13	TRBD2	CASSGEAGGPSHF	TGTGCCAGCAGTGGCGAGGCGGGAGGGCCGTCGCATTTT
few	TRBV4-1	TRBJ2-1	15	NA	CASSQDFLSVNEQFF	TGCGCCAGCAGCCAAGATTTTCTTTCGGTCAATGAGCAGTTCTTC
few	TRBV5-5	TRBJ1-4	14	NA	CASTLTGSNEKLFF	TGTGCCAGCACCCTAACAGGGTCTAATGAAAAACTGTTTTTT
NA	TRBV14	TRBJ2-7	13	NA	CASSPLVPYEQYF	TGTGCCAGCAGCCCCCTCGTCCCCTACGAGCAGTACTTC
NA	TRBV30	TRBJ2-3	16	NA	CAWSAQSRLLPDTQYF	TGTGCCTGGAGTGCCCAATCCCGACTCCTCCCAGATACGCAGTATTTT
NA	TRBV5-6	TRBJ2-1	14	NA	CASSLFLDYNEQFF	TGTGCCAGCAGCTTGTTCCTAGACTACAATGAGCAGTTCTTC
NA	TRBV7-9	TRBJ2-5	15	NA	CASSETSIRQETQYF	TGTGCCAGCAGCGAAACTTCAATCCGCCAAGAGACCCAGTACTTC
NA	TRBV10-3	TRBJ1-2	15	TRBD1	CAISDRQGSRGGYTF	TGTGCCATCAGTGATCGACAGGGTAGCAGAGGCGGCTACACCTTC
NA	TRBV7-9	TRBJ1-4	14	TRBD1	CASSRGQANEKLFF	TGTGCCAGCAGCAGGGGACAGGCTAATGAAAAACTGTTTTTT
NA	TRBV28	TRBJ1-4	16	TRBD1	CASSLLRTGQNEKLFF	TGTGCCAGCAGTTTACTCCGGACAGGCCAAAATGAAAAACTGTTTTTT
once	TRBV11-2	TRBJ2-7	14	NA	CASSLVGQNYEQYF	TGTGCCAGCAGCTTAGTGGGGCAAAACTACGAGCAGTACTTC
NA	TRBV11-3	TRBJ2-1	12	NA	CASSFAGKEQFF	TGTGCCAGCAGCTTTGCGGGGAAGGAGCAGTTCTTC
few	TRBV19	TRBJ2-2	14	NA	CASSIPRHTGELFF	TGTGCCAGTAGTATACCTAGACACACCGGGGAGCTGTTTTTT
NA	TRBV21-1	TRBJ1-5	16	NA	CASSKVGTGDSQPQHF	TGTGCCAGCAGCAAGGTCGGGACAGGGGACAGTCAGCCCCAGCATTTT
NA	TRBV24-1	TRBJ2-1	16	TRBD1	CATSDSLGQGYNEQFF	TGTGCCACCAGTGATTCCTTGGGACAGGGGTACAATGAGCAGTTCTTC
NA	TRBV7-2	TRBJ1-6	14	NA	CASTVGAHNSPLHF	TGTGCCAGCACCGTGGGGGCGCATAATTCACCCCTCCACTTT
NA	TRBV7-9	TRBJ1-5	13	TRBD1	CASSLTGNQPQHF	TGTGCCAGCAGCCTGACAGGGAATCAGCCCCAGCATTTT
NA	TRBV5-1	TRBJ2-7	16	TRBD2	CASSLFSQTSGNEQYF	TGCGCCAGCAGCTTGTTTAGTCAGACTAGCGGGAACGAGCAGTATTTC
NA	TRBV7-9	TRBJ1-4	11	NA	CASSVREKLFF	TGTGCCAGCAGTGTACGGGAGAAACTGTTTTTT
once	TRBV10-3	TRBJ2-3	17	TRBD2	CAISRGLAGAGADTQYF	TGTGCCATCTCTCGAGGACTAGCGGGAGCGGGTGCAGATACGCAGTATTTT
NA	TRBV3-1/TRBV3-2	TRBJ1-4	17	TRBD1	CASSRGTAPPHNEKLFF	TGTGCCAGCAGCCGGGGGACAGCGCCTCCCCATAATGAAAAACTGTTTTTT
NA	TRBV19	TRBJ2-2	14	TRBD2	CASSILAGAGELFF	TGTGCCAGTAGTATACTAGCGGGGGCCGGGGAGCTGTTTTTT
NA	TRBV27	TRBJ1-5	16	TRBD1	CASSLTTGHSNQPQHF	TGTGCCAGCAGTCTCACGACAGGGCATAGCAATCAGCCCCAGCATTTT
NA	TRBV3-1/TRBV3-2	TRBJ1-2	17	NA	CASSPTGGVQGNYGYTF	TGTGCCAGCAGCCCCACCGGAGGGGTGCAGGGAAACTATGGCTACACCTTC
NA	TRBV29-1	TRBJ2-7	15	NA	CSVEETQGIIYEQYF	TGCAGCGTTGAAGAGACACAGGGCATTATCTACGAGCAGTACTTC
NA	TRBV25-1	TRBJ2-1	13	NA	CASSVGGYNEQFF	TGTGCCAGCAGTGTAGGGGGTTACAATGAGCAGTTCTTC
NA	TRBV19	TRBJ1-1	13	NA	CASSISVNTEAFF	TGTGCCAGTAGTATCTCCGTGAACACTGAAGCTTTCTTT
few	TRBV28	TRBJ2-2	15	NA	CASSSLGEEAGELFF	TGTGCCAGCAGTTCCCTGGGGGAGGAAGCAGGGGAGCTGTTTTTT
NA	TRBV18	TRBJ2-5	17	TRBD2	CASSPQRAGVPQETQYF	TGTGCCAGCTCACCCCAGCGGGCGGGGGTACCTCAAGAGACCCAGTACTTC
NA	TRBV7-9	TRBJ2-3	12	NA	CASSTPTDTQYF	TGTGCCAGCAGCACTCCCACAGATACGCAGTATTTT
once	TRBV20-1	TRBJ1-4	11	NA	CSALVGGKLFF	TGCAGTGCTCTGGTAGGCGGAAAACTGTTTTTT
NA	TRBV9	TRBJ2-2	15	TRBD1	CASSVEGGISGELFF	TGTGCCAGCAGCGTAGAAGGGGGCATCTCCGGGGAGCTGTTTTTT
NA	TRBV7-8	TRBJ1-1	15	NA	CASSDQADMNTEAFF	TGTGCCAGCAGTGACCAGGCAGACATGAACACTGAAGCTTTCTTT
NA	TRBV5-1	TRBJ2-7	14	NA	CASSSSGMTYEQYF	TGCGCCAGCAGCTCAAGCGGCATGACCTACGAGCAGTACTTC
NA	TRBV27	TRBJ2-7	15	NA	CASSSPRDGGYEQYF	TGTGCCAGCAGTTCCCCCCGGGATGGGGGGTACGAGCAGTACTTC
NA	TRBV28	TRBJ1-2	15	TRBD1	CASSFGGQGNYGYTF	TGTGCCAGCAGTTTTGGGGGACAGGGAAACTATGGCTACACCTTC